This T cell receptor (beta chain) derives from a study of T cells in Graves' hyperthyroidism and ophthalmopathy. The germline CDR1 and CDR2 sequences are GTSNPN and SVGIG (reference sequence). Trimming at V came to 3 bases and at J to 2 bases, leaving 4 bases not matched to a gene. The CDR3 is 13 amino acids. This clonotype was picked up many times. Its antigen is undetermined. The investigators amplified TCR beta CDR3 regions from RNA transcripts. The TCR CDR3 first-round RT-PCR relied on the HTBI primer set. MiXCR, applied by TCRdb to the multiplex PCR reads, yields one record per CDR3 protein. The sample carries a few hundred thousand distinct CDR3 sequences, around 13% recorded once. Fresh peripheral blood, approximately 9.6 ml, yielded the PBMCs. General study findings and limits: Ophthalmopathy was separated from stable hyperthyroidism by a 13 V-J model.

The receptor's source is a woman aged 25-40 years with Graves' ophthalmopathy. This chain uses TRBV30 with TRBJ2-7, with TRBD1 matching 7 bases. Sequencing was carried out using blood. Written as DNA, the CDR3 is TGTGCCTGGAGCTCCGGGACAGCCTACGAGCAGTACTTC. It codes for CAWSSGTAYEQYF. Together with reference TRBV30 and TRBJ2-7, the CDR3 gives the full variable domain: SQTIHQWPATLVQPVGSPLSLECTVEGTSNPNLYWYRQAAGRGLQLLFYSVGIGQISSEVPQNLSASRPQDRQFILSSKKLLLSDSGFYLCAWSSGTAYEQYFGPGTRLTVT.